Listed below are T cell receptor beta chains from one sample, sequenced in a study of CD8 T cells in ankylosing spondylitis. TCRdb redid the calling of the 5' RACE reads with MiXCR, one entry per CDR3 protein. The sample has approximately 180,000 distinct CDR3 sequences, 15% to 20% seen once. Sequenced: blood, either unsorted or a sorted T cell fraction (not recorded which). Receptors originate from a male donor aged 10 to 35 with ankylosing spondylitis or in good health (not recorded which). Each CDR3 is given with its conserved first and last residue. A D gene is named only where the DNA matches it firmly. Part of the rows lack a size; the others show once, few, many or a class for expanded clones.

d_gene: .; abundance: many; j_gene: TRBJ1-1; v_gene: TRBV3-1; CDR3aa: CASSQERNTEAFF; CDR3nt: TGTGCCAGCAGCCAAGAAAGGAACACTGAAGCTTTCTTT
d_gene: .; abundance: many; j_gene: TRBJ1-6; v_gene: TRBV6-1; CDR3aa: CASSEVGVTSPLHF; CDR3nt: TGTGCCAGCAGTGAAGTGGGGGTAACTTCACCCCTCCACTTT
d_gene: .; abundance: many; j_gene: TRBJ1-2; v_gene: TRBV12-3/TRBV12-4; CDR3aa: CASSPGEDYGYTF; CDR3nt: TGTGCCAGCAGTCCAGGGGAGGACTATGGCTACACCTTC
d_gene: TRBD1; abundance: many; j_gene: TRBJ1-2; v_gene: TRBV7-8; CDR3aa: CASSLFGTGANYGYTF; CDR3nt: TGTGCCAGCAGCTTATTTGGGACAGGGGCTAACTATGGCTACACCTTC
d_gene: .; abundance: many; j_gene: TRBJ2-1; v_gene: TRBV10-3; CDR3aa: CAISEPTRGEQFF; CDR3nt: TGTGCCATCAGTGAGCCGACTAGGGGTGAGCAGTTCTTC
d_gene: TRBD1; abundance: many; j_gene: TRBJ1-5; v_gene: TRBV12-3/TRBV12-4; CDR3aa: CASRPTGAHYQPQHF; CDR3nt: TGTGCCAGCAGGCCTACAGGGGCGCACTATCAGCCCCAGCATTTT
d_gene: .; abundance: .; j_gene: TRBJ1-2; v_gene: TRBV20-1; CDR3aa: CSAGREYGYTF; CDR3nt: TGCAGTGCAGGCAGGGAGTATGGCTACACCTTC
d_gene: .; abundance: .; j_gene: TRBJ2-5; v_gene: TRBV29-1; CDR3aa: CSVESPVLETQYF; CDR3nt: TGCAGCGTTGAATCTCCGGTCCTGGAGACCCAGTACTTC
d_gene: TRBD1; abundance: many; j_gene: TRBJ2-1; v_gene: TRBV24-1; CDR3aa: CATSDPTGRDRPYNEQFF; CDR3nt: TGTGCCACCAGTGATCCGACCGGCCGGGACAGGCCCTACAATGAGCAGTTCTTC
d_gene: TRBD2; abundance: many; j_gene: TRBJ2-1; v_gene: TRBV14; CDR3aa: CASSQEEGSGSSYNEQFF; CDR3nt: TGTGCCAGCAGCCAAGAAGAGGGTAGCGGGAGCTCCTACAATGAGCAGTTCTTC
d_gene: .; abundance: few; j_gene: TRBJ1-4; v_gene: TRBV29-1; CDR3aa: CSVVWFGTNEKLFF; CDR3nt: TGCAGCGTTGTTTGGTTCGGAACTAATGAAAAACTGTTTTTT
d_gene: .; abundance: many; j_gene: TRBJ2-4; v_gene: TRBV5-1; CDR3aa: CASSLAAAPVIQYF; CDR3nt: TGCGCCAGCAGCTTGGCCGCAGCACCGGTCATTCAGTACTTC